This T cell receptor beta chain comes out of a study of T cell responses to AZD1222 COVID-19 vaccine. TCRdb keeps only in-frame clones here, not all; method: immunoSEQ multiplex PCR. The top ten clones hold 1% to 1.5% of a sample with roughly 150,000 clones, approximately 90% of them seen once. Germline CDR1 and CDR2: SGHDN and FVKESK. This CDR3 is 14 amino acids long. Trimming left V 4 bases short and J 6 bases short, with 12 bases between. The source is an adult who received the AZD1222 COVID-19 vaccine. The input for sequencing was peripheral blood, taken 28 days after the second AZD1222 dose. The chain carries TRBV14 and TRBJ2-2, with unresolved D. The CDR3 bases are TGTGCCAGCAGCCTCCGACTTGGTTCCGGGGAGCTGTTTTTT. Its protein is CASSLRLGSGELFF.